The 17 T cell receptor beta chains listed next were all sequenced from one sample in a study of post-analysis software for immune sequencing data. Study-level findings and limits: Controls showed lower frequencies than patients for roughly five TRBV segments, and TRBV5-6, TRBV5-1 and TRBV20-1 were among these.

These receptors have no known antigen. cDNA libraries of TCR beta carried unique molecular identifiers. TCRdb independently ran MiXCR on the PCR reads; one entry per CDR3 protein. Of about 820,000 distinct CDR3 sequences listed, around 53% were seen once; the top ten hold 4.6%. Sequences were obtained from blood. These receptors all stem from a girl aged 5-17 years with multiple sclerosis.

V gene TRBV12-5 combines with J gene TRBJ2-1; tentatively, D is TRBD1 or TRBD2 (5 bases each). Between the trimmed V and J ends, which lost 2 bases and 2 bases, there was a span of 19 bases. This CDR3 comprises 18 residues. Germline CDR1 reads LGHNT; CDR2 reads FRNRAP. The CDR3 DNA reads as TGTGCTAGTGGTTTGACTTTTCCCGGGACGGAGACCTACAATGAGCAGTTCTTC. This sequence encodes CASGLTFPGTETYNEQFF.

In its sample, this clonotype was seen a few times. V is TRBV7-2 and J is TRBJ1-6; no clear D. CDR3 length: 13 amino acids. Trimming pared 5 bases from V and 9 bases from J, leaving 11 bases between. CDR1 and CDR2 from the germline V gene are SGHTA and FQGNSA. DNA for the CDR3: TGTGCCAGCAGCCCCGCCGGGGTTTCACCCCTCCACTTT. Protein: CASSPAGVSPLHF.

This clonotype was detected only a few times. The rearrangement uses TRBV7-6 and TRBJ2-3; possibly TRBD1 for D (5 bases). The CDR3 totals 12 residues. V shed 1 base and J shed 12 bases, with 11 bases lying between them. Germline assignment: CDR1 SGHVS and CDR2 FNYEAQ. The CDR3 bases are TGTGCCAGCAGCTTAGAAGGGGTCGAACAGTATTTT. It specifies CASSLEGVEQYF.

J is TRBJ1-6 and V is TRBV28; TRBD1 aligns across 7 bases. V lost 6 bases and J lost 10; bases outside the gene matches: 9. The CDR3 is 14 amino acids. The germline V gene has CDR1 MDHEN and CDR2 SYDVKM. The CDR3 region is CASSEANRGSPLHF. As DNA, the CDR3 is TGTGCCAGCAGCGAGGCCAACAGGGGATCACCCCTCCACTTT.

A word on this clonotype: Germline and junction disagree at one end, which may indicate a read error. The chain uses TRBV2 and TRBJ2-3; D not certain. The germline gives CDR1 SNHLY, CDR2 FYNNEI. The CDR3 loop spans 13 amino acids. CDR3 sequence: CASKMVVTDAQYF. The DNA of the CDR3 is TGTGCCAGCAAAATGGTAGTCACAGATGCGCAGTATTTT.

The rearrangement joins TRBV3-1 to TRBJ2-1; the D gene is possibly TRBD1 (6 bases). Between the trimmed V and J ends, which lost 1 base and 6 bases, there was a span of 10 bases. Germline values: CDR1 LGHDT, CDR2 YNNKEL (reference sequence). The CDR3 is made up of 14 amino acids. The CDR3, as DNA: TGTGCCAGCAGCCAAGCCAGGGGACCCAATGAGCAGTTCTTC. Amino acids: CASSQARGPNEQFF.

This chain joins TRBV7-6 and TRBJ2-7; 8 nucleotides agree with TRBD2. The CDR3 runs to 18 residues. The J segment lost 2 bases and the V segment lost 4 bases, leaving 16 bases of the junction unmatched. Germline-derived CDR1 and CDR2 are SGHVS and FNYEAQ. This CDR3 is CASSSDRSGSVTAYEQYF. The CDR3 nucleotides read TGTGCCAGCAGCTCCGATAGAAGCGGGAGCGTTACAGCCTACGAGCAGTACTTC.

This clonotype was seen a few times. The V and J genes are TRBV20-1 and TRBJ2-7; tentative D call: TRBD1 (6 bases). The length of the CDR3 is 14 residues. From germline, CDR1 is DFQATT and CDR2 SNEGSKA (reference sequence). V lost 0 bases, J lost 2 bases, and 11 bases lay in between. The CDR3 loop reads CSARDRGPTYEQYF. In DNA form, the CDR3 reads TGCAGTGCTAGAGACAGGGGACCAACCTACGAGCAGTACTTC.

The chain carries TRBV2 and TRBJ2-7; 8 nucleotides line up with TRBD1. The CDR3 covers 14 residues. The V gene end was trimmed by 3 bases and the J gene end by 4 bases; junction bases not matched to a gene: 5. Germline V gene sequence: CDR1 SNHLY, CDR2 FYNNEI. The CDR3 reads CASSEDRVPYEQYF. CDR3 nucleotides: TGTGCCAGCAGTGAGGACAGGGTCCCTTACGAGCAGTACTTC.

The chain carries TRBV10-3 and TRBJ1-2; D remains unclear. Trimming stripped 10 bases from V and 6 bases from J, with 15 bases between. This CDR3 is 12 amino acids long. Germline CDR1 and CDR2: ENHRY and SYGVKD. CDR3 DNA: TGTGCCACCCTGGCGGCAGCGGATGGCTACACCTTC. It translates to CATLAAADGYTF.

This sequence joins TRBV20-1 and TRBJ1-5; TRBD1 is a possible D gene (6 bases). Germline CDR1 and CDR2: DFQATT and SNEGSKA (reference sequence). The CDR3 spans 14 residues. Deletions cut 7 bases from V and 8 bases from J, with 21 bases between. The CDR3 DNA reads as TGCAGTGTTCAGTCCGGGCAGGGGTCTAAGCCCCAGCATTTT. Translating gives CSVQSGQGSKPQHF.

The chain combines TRBV4-1 with TRBJ2-1, with D possibly being TRBD1 (7 bases). The CDR3 totals 17 residues. Trimming took off 0 bases at V and 3 bases at J, with 15 bases between the two ends. In germline, CDR1 is MGHRA, CDR2 YSYEKL. The CDR3 region is CASSQDGGTVIYNEQFF. DNA for the CDR3: TGCGCCAGCAGCCAAGACGGAGGGACAGTCATCTACAATGAGCAGTTCTTC.

The chain uses TRBV24-1 and TRBJ2-3, with 10 positions matching TRBD2. J lost 4 bases, V lost 4 bases, and 10 bases had no gene match. Germline V gives CDR1 KGHDR, CDR2 SFDVKD. This CDR3 comprises 17 residues. This CDR3 is CATSDPAPGLASDTQYF. DNA of the CDR3: TGTGCCACCAGTGACCCCGCCCCGGGACTAGCGTCAGATACGCAGTATTTT.

CDR3 nucleotide sequence: TGTGCCAGCAGCTTAGTGGCTGCCAACACCTCCTACAATGAGCAGTTCTTC. Translating it yields CASSLVAANTSYNEQFF. This rearrangement joins TRBV7-9 to TRBJ2-1; D is unclear. V was pared by 1 base and J by 0 bases, with 13 bases between. The CDR3 runs to 17 residues. CDR1 is SEHNR, CDR2 FQNEAQ, per germline (reference sequence).

The count of this clonotype is one. CDR3 nucleotides: TGCGCCAGCAGCTTGGCGCTCAGTCAAGAGACCCAGTACTTC. This encodes CASSLALSQETQYF. The chain has TRBV5-1 and TRBJ2-5; D is uncertain. Germline CDR1 and CDR2: SGHRS and YFSETQ. This CDR3 spans 14 amino acids. Trimming took off 0 bases at V and 2 bases at J, with 8 bases between the two ends.

CDR3 protein: CATTHPSSGATNEKLFF. The CDR3 bases are TGTGCCACCACACATCCTTCCTCAGGTGCAACTAATGAAAAACTGTTTTTT. The genes are TRBV24-1 and TRBJ1-4; D remains ambiguous. Trimming stripped 8 bases from V and 0 bases from J, with 18 bases between. This CDR3 contains 17 residues. The germline V gene has CDR1 KGHDR and CDR2 SFDVKD.

The gene calls are TRBV10-3 and TRBJ2-3, with D possibly matching TRBD1 (6 bases). The V end was cut by 0 bases, the J end by 0 bases, with 10 bases between. CDR3 length equals 16 residues. Germline CDR1 ENHRY, CDR2 SYGVKD. The CDR3 nucleotides are TGTGCCATCAGTGAGTCCGGGACACGCAGCACAGATACGCAGTATTTT. Protein product: CAISESGTRSTDTQYF.